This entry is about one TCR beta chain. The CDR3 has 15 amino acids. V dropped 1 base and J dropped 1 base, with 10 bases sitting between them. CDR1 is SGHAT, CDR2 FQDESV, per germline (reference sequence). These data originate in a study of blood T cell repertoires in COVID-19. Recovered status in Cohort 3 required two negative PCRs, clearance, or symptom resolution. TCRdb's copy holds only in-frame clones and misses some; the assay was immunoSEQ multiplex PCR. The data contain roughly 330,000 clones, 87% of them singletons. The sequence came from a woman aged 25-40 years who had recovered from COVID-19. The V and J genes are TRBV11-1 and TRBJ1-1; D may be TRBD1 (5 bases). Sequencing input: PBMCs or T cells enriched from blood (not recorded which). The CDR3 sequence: CASSLVRRENTEAFF. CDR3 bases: TGTGCCAGCAGCTTAGTTCGCAGGGAGAACACTGAAGCTTTCTTT.